The 8 T cell receptor beta chains presented below share a single source sample, sequenced in a study of blood T cell repertoires in COVID-19. Sequencing was performed with immunoSEQ multiplex PCR; in TCRdb, only in-frame clones are kept and a portion is missing. This sample has some 65,000 clones; around 90% occur once, and the top ten carry roughly 20%. The specimen sequenced was peripheral blood. These TCRs come from an elderly woman with active COVID-19.

The chain has TRBV7-3 and TRBJ2-3; D might be TRBD2 (6 bases). This CDR3 is 17 amino acids long. The ends were cut back, 1 base at V and 2 bases at J, with 16 bases in the middle. Germline-derived CDR1 and CDR2 are SGHTA and FQGTGA. This chain's CDR3 is CASSLSGLATFTDTQYF. Written as DNA, the CDR3 is TGTGCCAGCAGCTTAAGTGGCCTAGCGACCTTCACAGATACGCAGTATTTT.

The chain couples TRBV2 to TRBJ2-3; TRBD1 is a possible D gene (6 bases). Germline CDR1 is SNHLY and CDR2 is FYNNEI. The V and J ends lost 6 bases and 4 bases respectively, with 17 bases between them. CDR3 size: 15 residues. CDR3: CASSGDYRAADTQYF. Here the CDR3 DNA reads TGTGCCAGCAGCGGCGACTACAGGGCCGCAGATACGCAGTATTTT.

The chain links TRBV28 to TRBJ2-2; D is perhaps TRBD1 (5 bases). CDR1 is MDHEN and CDR2 is SYDVKM in the germline V gene. This CDR3 has 17 amino acids. V was trimmed by 1 base and J by 6 bases, leaving 18 bases between them. DNA of the CDR3: TGTGCCAGCAGTTTATTAAGGCAGGGCGGACCCTCCGGGGAGCTGTTTTTT. Translating it yields CASSLLRQGGPSGELFF.

V usage is TRBV7-3 and J usage is TRBJ2-2, with D possibly matching TRBD2 (5 bases). The V end was cut by 5 bases, the J end by 3 bases, with 10 bases between. The CDR3 is 14 residues long. In germline, CDR1 is SGHTA, CDR2 FQGTGA. In nucleotides, the CDR3 is TGTGCCAGCAGCCCCTCCGGGGACACCGGGGAGCTGTTTTTT. It yields the protein CASSPSGDTGELFF.

J is TRBJ2-1 and V is TRBV10-2; tentatively, D is TRBD1 (5 bases). The CDR3 consists of 14 residues. Germline CDR1 and CDR2: WSHSY and SAAADI. The germline V and J ends were trimmed by 4 bases and 1 base, with 8 bases remaining between them. The CDR3 DNA reads as TGCGCCAGCAGTGGCGCAGGGTCCTACAATGAGCAGTTCTTC. This gives the protein CASSGAGSYNEQFF.

The gene calls are TRBV5-6 and TRBJ2-7; the D is unclear. The germline gives CDR1 SGHDT, CDR2 YYEEEE. The CDR3 contains 15 residues. V gave up 1 base and J gave up 3 bases, with 14 bases separating them. The CDR3 loop reads CASSLFSVVFYEQYF. The CDR3 DNA follows: TGTGCCAGCAGCTTGTTTTCGGTTGTTTTCTACGAGCAGTACTTC.

The gene calls are TRBV7-9 and TRBJ2-7; 10 nucleotides match TRBD2. Unmatched junction bases numbered 10, after V lost 5 bases and J lost 6 bases. CDR1 is SEHNR, CDR2 FQNEAQ, per germline (reference sequence). This CDR3 contains 15 residues. The CDR3 is CASSPTSAGGGEQYF. DNA for the CDR3: TGTGCCAGCAGCCCGACATCAGCGGGGGGGGGCGAGCAGTACTTC.

The chain joins TRBV4-2 to TRBJ1-1; D not certain. Germline V gives CDR1 LGHNA, CDR2 YNFKEQ. Trimming took 0 bases from V and 1 from J, leaving 9 bases between them. The CDR3 spans 15 residues. CDR3 nucleotides: TGTGCCAGCAGCCAAGATGGACTGACGAACACTGAAGCTTTCTTT. This codes for CASSQDGLTNTEAFF.